Sequencing of this TCR beta chain was carried out in a study of neurological immune-mediated disorders. 5'RACE with 10-nucleotide random UMIs generated the cDNA. TCRdb re-called the 5' RACE reads through MiXCR, storing one row per CDR3 protein. The top ten hold about 2.4% of the sample, which has tens of thousands of distinct CDR3 sequences, about 5% seen once. Study-level findings and limits: CDR3 amino acid sequences of expanded clones were not shared across subjects, a result suggesting private repertoires in all groups. One related-CDR3 cluster, found by phylogenetic grouping, held repertoires of 18 of 34 multiple sclerosis patients and is a possible signature.

This clonotype was seen at least ten times. Its antigen remains unknown. V lost 2 bases, J lost 3 bases, and 3 bases stayed unmatched. Per germline, CDR1 SGHDT and CDR2 YYEEEE. CDR3 length equals 14 residues. The sample taken for sequencing was PBMCs. The TCR originated in a woman in her thirties with multiple sclerosis. The chain is built from TRBV5-6 and TRBJ1-2; 8 bases align to TRBD1. The CDR3 protein is CASSFGQGDYGYTF. For the CDR3, the DNA is TGTGCCAGCAGCTTCGGACAGGGAGACTATGGCTACACCTTC.